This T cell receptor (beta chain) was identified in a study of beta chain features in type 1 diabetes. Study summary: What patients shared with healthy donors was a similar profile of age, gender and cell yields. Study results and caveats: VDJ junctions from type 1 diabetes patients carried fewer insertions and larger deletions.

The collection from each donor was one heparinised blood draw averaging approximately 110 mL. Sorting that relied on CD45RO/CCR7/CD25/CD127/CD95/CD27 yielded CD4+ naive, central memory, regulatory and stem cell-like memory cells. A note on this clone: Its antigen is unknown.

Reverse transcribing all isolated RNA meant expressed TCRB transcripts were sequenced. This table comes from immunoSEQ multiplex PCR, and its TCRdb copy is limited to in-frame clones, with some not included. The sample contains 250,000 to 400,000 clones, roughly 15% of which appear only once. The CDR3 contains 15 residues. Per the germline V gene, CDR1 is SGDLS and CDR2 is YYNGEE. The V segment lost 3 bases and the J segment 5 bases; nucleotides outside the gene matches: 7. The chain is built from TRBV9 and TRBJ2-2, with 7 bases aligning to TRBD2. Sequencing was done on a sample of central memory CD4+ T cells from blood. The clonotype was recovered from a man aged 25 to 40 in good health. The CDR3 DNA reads TGTGCCAGCAGCGGTGGGAGGGCCTTTACCGGGGAGCTGTTTTTT. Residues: CASSGGRAFTGELFF.